The 3 T cell receptor beta chains listed next were all sequenced from one sample in a study of cytomegalovirus exposure and HLA in healthy donors. Assay: immunoSEQ multiplex PCR; the TCRdb copy retains only in-frame clones and omits some. This table holds fewer than 350,000 clones, roughly 90% found once. The sample comprised PBMCs. These receptors were collected from a woman aged 18-29 years in good health and CMV-seronegative.

V usage is TRBV7-2 and J usage is TRBJ1-2, with 7 bases identical to TRBD1. The ends lost 1 base at V and 3 bases at J; junction bases unmatched: 5. Germline CDR1 and CDR2: SGHTA and FQGNSA. The CDR3 contains 15 residues. In nucleotides, the CDR3 is TGTGCCAGCAGCTTAGAAAAGGGACAGCACTATGGCTACACCTTC. Residues: CASSLEKGQHYGYTF. Combining the CDR3 with reference TRBV7-2 and TRBJ1-2 gives the whole variable domain GAGVSQSPSNKVTEKGKDVELRCDPISGHTALYWYRQSLGQGLEFLIYFQGNSAPDKSGLPSDRFSAERTGGSVSTLTIQRTQQEDSAVYLCASSLEKGQHYGYTFGSGTRLTVV.

The chain employs TRBV5-6 and TRBJ2-2; 12 nucleotides agree with TRBD1. V dropped 4 bases and J dropped 7; count of bases not matched to a gene: 8. The CDR3 runs to 16 residues. CDR1 is SGHDT and CDR2 is YYEEEE in the germline V gene. This chain's CDR3 is CASSKGQGAIFGELFF. The DNA for the CDR3 is TGTGCCAGCAGCAAGGGACAGGGGGCGATTTTCGGGGAGCTGTTTTTT.

The chain employs TRBV6-5 and TRBJ2-7; D is uncertain. V lost 6 bases to trimming and J lost 0 bases, with 12 bases between them. Germline values: CDR1 MNHEY, CDR2 SVGAGI. The length of the CDR3 is 14 residues. CDR3 loop: CASSHTVLSYEQYF. The DNA of the CDR3 is TGTGCCAGCAGCCATACGGTTCTCTCCTACGAGCAGTACTTC.